A selection of T cell receptor beta chains follows, all from one sample in a study of blood T cell repertoires in COVID-19. Data came from immunoSEQ multiplex PCR; TCRdb stores just in-frame clones and leaves some out. This table has fewer than 350,000 clones, 85% appearing once. The sequenced sample was PBMCs or T cells enriched from blood (not recorded which). These TCRs come from a woman aged 30 to 39 who had been exposed to COVID-19. Both conserved end residues are part of each CDR3. The D gene is left open where the match is weak. Some rows mark clone size as missing; the rest say once, few, many or name a class of expanded clone.

J	V	D	size	DNA	CDR3
TRBJ2-2	TRBV28	NA	NA	TGTGCCAGTTTAGGAGGGGCGAACACCGGGGAGCTGTTTTTT	CASLGGANTGELFF
TRBJ1-2	TRBV7-9	TRBD1	NA	TGTGCCAGCAGCTTTGGACAGGGGAGAAACTATGGCTACACCTTC	CASSFGQGRNYGYTF
TRBJ2-3	TRBV19	NA	NA	TGTGCCAGTAGTATGGATGGCAGGGAATCAGATACGCAGTATTTT	CASSMDGRESDTQYF
TRBJ1-5	TRBV15	NA	NA	TGTGCCACCAGCAGACAAACTATACTGAGGGCAAGTCAGCCCCAGCATTTT	CATSRQTILRASQPQHF
TRBJ1-1	TRBV7-3	NA	NA	TGTGCCAGCAGCTTATCAACGGGCACTGAAGCTTTCTTT	CASSLSTGTEAFF
TRBJ2-7	TRBV14	NA	NA	TGTGCCAGCAGCCAAGATCGAGGAGGTTACGAGCAGTACTTC	CASSQDRGGYEQYF
TRBJ2-3	TRBV5-1	NA	NA	TGCGCCAGCAGCTTGGTGGCGACTACTCGCACAGATACGCAGTATTTT	CASSLVATTRTDTQYF
TRBJ1-2	TRBV23-1	NA	NA	TGCGCCAGCAGTCCCCCGGGACTGCTCTATGGCTACACCTTC	CASSPPGLLYGYTF
TRBJ1-3	TRBV2	NA	NA	TGTGCCAGCAGGATAGAAGCTGGAAACACCATATATTTT	CASRIEAGNTIYF
TRBJ2-3	TRBV11-2	TRBD2	NA	TGTGCCAGCAGCCTGCATTGGCTAGCGGTACGCACAGATACGCAGTATTTT	CASSLHWLAVRTDTQYF
TRBJ1-2	TRBV7-2	NA	NA	TGTGCCAGCAGCCCCGACAAGTACTATGGCTACACCTTC	CASSPDKYYGYTF
TRBJ2-5	TRBV4-2	TRBD1	few	TGTGCCAGCAGCCAACGACAGGGGATCGGAGAGACCCAGTACTTC	CASSQRQGIGETQYF
TRBJ2-3	TRBV5-1	TRBD1	NA	TGCGCCAGCAGCCCGCAGGGGGCAAGCACAGATACGCAGTATTTT	CASSPQGASTDTQYF
TRBJ2-5	TRBV7-3	NA	NA	TGTGCCAGCAGCTTAAACTCGGGACGGCGGGGAAAAGAGACCCAGTACTTC	CASSLNSGRRGKETQYF
TRBJ1-6	TRBV7-2	NA	NA	TGTGCCAGCAGCCCCGTCTCGGGAAAGAACTCACCCCTCCACTTT	CASSPVSGKNSPLHF
TRBJ2-2	TRBV6-4	NA	NA	TGTGCCAGCAGCCGCAGCGGAACCACCGGGGAGCTGTTTTTT	CASSRSGTTGELFF
TRBJ2-3	TRBV9	TRBD2	NA	TGTGCCAGCAGCTTAGCGGGAGAGACCACAGATACGCAGTATTTT	CASSLAGETTDTQYF
TRBJ1-6	TRBV12-3/TRBV12-4	NA	NA	TGTGCCAGCAGTTTATTTCCGTCACCCCTCCACTTT	CASSLFPSPLHF
TRBJ2-7	TRBV7-3	NA	NA	TGTGCCAGCAGCCCCCCGGGTTCTCACGAGCAGTACTTC	CASSPPGSHEQYF
TRBJ1-2	TRBV7-9	TRBD1	NA	TGTGCCAGCACCCTGGGGGGGGACAGGGGGCTTGACGATGGCTACACCTTC	CASTLGGDRGLDDGYTF
TRBJ2-7	TRBV5-8	NA	NA	TGTGCCAGCAGCTTCAGGCTCCCTAAAGAGCAGTACTTC	CASSFRLPKEQYF
TRBJ2-5	TRBV19	TRBD2	NA	TGTGCCAGTAGTATGATTAATAGCGGGGAGACCCAGTACTTC	CASSMINSGETQYF
TRBJ2-7	TRBV6-5	TRBD1	NA	TGTGCCAGCAGCGAGGGACAGGTCTCCGAGCAGTACTTC	CASSEGQVSEQYF
TRBJ1-1	TRBV25-1	NA	NA	TGTGCCAGCAGTGTAACAGGGTTTGGGACTGAAGCTTTCTTT	CASSVTGFGTEAFF
TRBJ1-2	TRBV24-1	TRBD1	NA	TGTGCCACCAGTGACGCGGGACAGGGCGCTGGCTACACCTTC	CATSDAGQGAGYTF
TRBJ1-1	TRBV27	NA	NA	TGTGCCAGCAGTTTTTCCCAGGTTAACACTGAAGCTTTCTTT	CASSFSQVNTEAFF
TRBJ2-2	TRBV12-3/TRBV12-4	NA	NA	TGTGCCAGCGAAGACAGGAACACCGGGGAGCTGTTTTTT	CASEDRNTGELFF
TRBJ1-2	TRBV7-2	NA	NA	TGTGCCAGCAGCTTAATCACATCCAACTATGGCTACACCTTC	CASSLITSNYGYTF
TRBJ1-1	TRBV10-1	NA	NA	TGCGCCAGCAGTGAGGAATCAGGGAACACTGAAGCTTTCTTT	CASSEESGNTEAFF
TRBJ1-5	TRBV27	TRBD1	NA	TGTGCCAGCAGTTTCACAGGGGGTCAGCCCCAGCATTTT	CASSFTGGQPQHF
TRBJ2-2	TRBV7-3	TRBD2	NA	TGTGCCAGCAGCTTAACTGCGGCTAGCGGGAGAATGATCGCGAACACCGGGGAGCTGTTTTTT	CASSLTAASGRMIANTGELFF
TRBJ1-2	TRBV10-3	NA	NA	TGTGCCATCAGTGAGTCACAGGGTTGGGGCTACACCTTC	CAISESQGWGYTF
TRBJ2-3	TRBV19	TRBD2	NA	TGTGCCAGTAGTATACCCAGCGGGAGGGCAATGGGAGAGGATACGCAGTATTTT	CASSIPSGRAMGEDTQYF
TRBJ1-1	TRBV3-1/TRBV3-2	NA	NA	TGTGCCAGCAGCCAAGATCCAGGGGATGGGAACACTGAAGCTTTCTTT	CASSQDPGDGNTEAFF
TRBJ1-5	TRBV6-2/TRBV6-3	NA	few	TGTGCCAGCCGCCCTTTGGGGCAGAATAATCAGCCCCAGCATTTT	CASRPLGQNNQPQHF
TRBJ2-2	TRBV7-2	TRBD1	NA	TGTGCCAGCAGCCTGACAGGGGACCACACCGGGGAGCTGTTTTTT	CASSLTGDHTGELFF
TRBJ1-2	TRBV28	NA	few	TGTGCCAGCGGAACTCGCGTCGGGGTTGGCTACACCTTC	CASGTRVGVGYTF
TRBJ2-1	TRBV7-8	TRBD2	NA	TGTGCCAGCAGCTTAGGGCGGGGGGTTTCCTACAATGAGCAGTTCTTC	CASSLGRGVSYNEQFF
TRBJ1-3	TRBV11-3	NA	NA	TGTGCCAGCAGCCAGGGTTTGGAAAACACCATATATTTT	CASSQGLENTIYF
TRBJ1-5	TRBV7-2	TRBD1	NA	TGTGCCAGCAGCCCAGGGGACAGCAGCAATCAGCCCCAGCATTTT	CASSPGDSSNQPQHF
TRBJ1-1	TRBV12-3/TRBV12-4	TRBD1	NA	TGTGCCAGCAGTCTCACAGGGGTCACTGAAGCTTTCTTT	CASSLTGVTEAFF